A selection of T cell receptor beta chains follows, all from one sample in a study of beta chain features in type 1 diabetes. Data came from immunoSEQ multiplex PCR; TCRdb stores just in-frame clones and leaves some out. The sample has 390,000 or so clones; approximately 13% are singletons. The specimen sequenced was naive CD4+ T cells from blood. These receptors all come from a man aged 30 to 45 in good health. The CDR3 runs from the conserved cysteine through the conserved F or W. A D gene is named only where the DNA matches it firmly. Clone size is stated in some rows and not others, as once, few, many or a class when expanded.

TRBD1	.	TRBV7-3	TRBJ2-3	TGTGCCAGCAGCAGGACAGGGGGCACAGATACGCAGTATTTT	CASSRTGGTDTQYF
.	.	TRBV11-1	TRBJ2-5	TGTGCCAGCAGGACCGGACCCTATGACCAGACCCAGTACTTC	CASRTGPYDQTQYF
TRBD2	.	TRBV7-9	TRBJ2-3	TGTGCCAGCAGAAAGGGGCAGCTGGGACTAGATGGGGGCCAGGATACGCAGTATTTT	CASRKGQLGLDGGQDTQYF
.	.	TRBV7-8	TRBJ2-1	TGTGCCAGCACCCTCAGGGTATCCTACAATGAGCAGTTCTTC	CASTLRVSYNEQFF
TRBD1	few	TRBV29-1	TRBJ1-4	TGCAGCGTCCTAGACAGGGGGCGCGGGGTCGGGGAGGAAAAACTGTTTTTT	CSVLDRGRGVGEEKLFF
.	few	TRBV29-1	TRBJ1-1	TGCAGCGTTGATAAGTGGGACCAGGGAGGCACTGAAGCTTTCTTT	CSVDKWDQGGTEAFF
TRBD1	.	TRBV19	TRBJ1-1	TGTGCCAGTAGTAGGGACAGGGCGAACACTGAAGCTTTCTTT	CASSRDRANTEAFF
.	few	TRBV15	TRBJ2-5	TGTGCCACCAGCAGAGTCGGAAGGCGAGAGACCCAGTACTTC	CATSRVGRRETQYF
TRBD1	.	TRBV5-1	TRBJ1-2	TGCGCCAGCAGCGGAGTGGGACAGGGGGTCCCTGGCTACACCTTC	CASSGVGQGVPGYTF
TRBD1	few	TRBV9	TRBJ2-5	TGTGCCAGCAGCGTTGGGACAGTCCAAGAGACCCAGTACTTC	CASSVGTVQETQYF
.	.	TRBV27	TRBJ2-5	TGTGCCAGCAGTTTACGGTCCCCTGATAGAGAGACCCAGTACTTC	CASSLRSPDRETQYF
TRBD2	few	TRBV7-3	TRBJ2-1	TGTGCCAGCAGCTTAAGACCTAGCGGGAGTCGCAATGAGCAGTTCTTC	CASSLRPSGSRNEQFF
.	.	TRBV2	TRBJ2-4	TGTGCCAGCAGTGAGGGACTCAACATTCAGTACTTC	CASSEGLNIQYF
TRBD1	few	TRBV29-1	TRBJ2-3	TGCAGCGTGAGGGACAGGGGGCTGGGCACAGATACGCAGTATTTT	CSVRDRGLGTDTQYF
TRBD1	.	TRBV29-1	TRBJ1-1	TGCAGCGTTAAGACAGGGAAGGCTGAAGCTTTCTTT	CSVKTGKAEAFF
TRBD1	few	TRBV2	TRBJ1-5	TGTGCCAGCAGTGAAGGGACAGGCTATCAGCCCCAGCATTTT	CASSEGTGYQPQHF
TRBD1	.	TRBV7-3	TRBJ2-1	TGTGCCAGCAGCCAAGACAGGGTATACAATGAGCAGTTCTTC	CASSQDRVYNEQFF
.	few	TRBV6-6	TRBJ1-2	TGTGCCAGCAGCGGACAGTCTAACTATGGCTACACCTTC	CASSGQSNYGYTF
.	.	TRBV15	TRBJ2-1	TGTGCCACCAGTGTAGCGGCCTTGGGCTCCTACAATGAGCAGTTCTTC	CATSVAALGSYNEQFF